The next 28 T cell receptor beta chains were all read from a single sample in a study of blood T cell repertoires in COVID-19. The assay was immunoSEQ multiplex PCR, and TCRdb's table has in-frame clones only and misses some. Here the sample spans approximately 140,000 clones, about 80% being singletons. The specimen sequenced was PBMCs or T cells enriched from blood (not recorded which). The receptors shown here come from a middle-aged man in a cohort exposed to, infected with or recovered from COVID-19 (not recorded which).

This clone was seen a few times. The V and J genes are TRBV2 and TRBJ2-2, with TRBD2 matching 7 bases. There are 16 residues in the CDR3. The germline gives CDR1 SNHLY, CDR2 FYNNEI. V gave up 3 bases and J gave up 4 bases; unmatched junction bases: 8. CDR3 DNA: TGTGCCAGCAGTGATGGCGGGAGAAGGGGCACCGGGGAGCTGTTTTTT. As protein: CASSDGGRRGTGELFF. Full variable domain (remainder filled in from reference TRBV2 and TRBJ2-2): EPEVTQTPSHQVTQMGQEVILRCVPISNHLYFYWYRQILGQKVEFLVSFYNNEISEKSEIFDDQFSVERPDGSNFTLKIRSTKLEDSAMYFCASSDGGRRGTGELFFGEGSRLTVL.

This chain links TRBV7-9 with TRBJ2-3; 13 bases line up with TRBD2. The ends lost 3 bases at V and 6 bases at J; junction bases unmatched: 6. CDR1 is SEHNR, CDR2 FQNEAQ, per germline (reference sequence). The CDR3 is 16 amino acids. CDR3 DNA sequence: TGTGCCAGCAGCTTGCTACTAGCGGGAGGGCCTGATACGCAGTATTTT. Its protein is CASSLLLAGGPDTQYF. The variable domain in full, completed from reference TRBV7-9 and TRBJ2-3, reads DTGVSQNPRHKITKRGQNVTFRCDPISEHNRLYWYRQTLGQGPEFLTYFQNEAQLEKSRLLSDRFSAERPKGSFSTLEIQRTEQGDSAMYLCASSLLLAGGPDTQYFGPGTRLTVL.

CDR3 loop: CATSDPGTSGGESTDTQYF. The CDR3 region has the DNA TGTGCCACCAGTGATCCCGGGACTAGCGGGGGGGAGAGCACAGATACGCAGTATTTT. The chain employs TRBV24-1 and TRBJ2-3; 16 bases map to TRBD2. Germline V gene lookup returns CDR1 KGHDR and CDR2 SFDVKD. The junction had 5 bases not matched to a gene; V was cut back by 3 bases and J by 0 bases. This CDR3 spans 19 amino acids.

The genes are TRBV4-3 and TRBJ1-1, with D possibly matching TRBD1 (5 bases). The CDR3 runs 17 residues. V lost 0 bases and J lost 5, with 19 bases in between. Germline-derived CDR1 and CDR2 are LGHNA and YSLEER. The CDR3 DNA reads as TGCGCCAGCAGCCAAGATTTATCAGGAGGGGTGGGGACTGAAGCTTTCTTT. Encoded protein: CASSQDLSGGVGTEAFF.

A remark on this clone: Other DNA sequences in this sample translate to the same CDR3. The chain carries TRBV27 and TRBJ2-7; tentatively, D is TRBD2 (6 bases). Trimming pared 2 bases from V and 4 bases from J, leaving 9 bases between. CDR1 and CDR2 (germline): MNHEY, SMNVEV (reference sequence). This CDR3 region has 13 residues. The CDR3 spells CASSLAGFYEQYF. The DNA for the CDR3 is TGTGCCAGCAGTTTAGCGGGATTTTACGAGCAGTACTTC.

This chain uses TRBV7-3 with TRBJ1-6, with D maybe TRBD1 (6 bases). CDR1 and CDR2 from the germline V gene are SGHTA and FQGTGA. V lost 5 bases and J 10 bases, leaving 15 bases between the germline ends. This CDR3 contains 14 residues. CDR3: CASSLGAGGSPLHF. The CDR3 nucleotides read TGTGCCAGCAGCCTAGGAGCTGGGGGCTCACCCCTCCACTTT.

The J gene is TRBJ2-7, the V gene TRBV28, with D unclear. Per the germline V gene, CDR1 is MDHEN and CDR2 is SYDVKM. V lost 4 bases to trimming and J lost 0 bases, with 13 bases between them. CDR3 length: 15 amino acids. CDR3 sequence reads: CASSSLGWSSYEQYF. The DNA for the CDR3 is TGTGCCAGCAGTTCCCTTGGGTGGAGCTCCTACGAGCAGTACTTC. The full variable domain, its missing parts supplied by reference TRBV28 and TRBJ2-7, is DVKVTQSSRYLVKRTGEKVFLECVQDMDHENMFWYRQDPGLGLRLIYFSYDVKMKEKGDIPEGYSVSREKKERFSLILESASTNQTSMYLCASSSLGWSSYEQYFGPGTRLTVT.

This clone was counted once. The V call is TRBV28, the J call TRBJ2-7, with D tentatively TRBD2 (5 bases). CDR3 length: 13 residues. With 4 bases removed from V and 3 bases from J, the gap between germline ends came to 10 bases. Germline V CDR1 and CDR2: MDHEN, SYDVKM. The CDR3: CASSSRTGYEQYF. CDR3 bases: TGTGCCAGCAGTTCTCGGACTGGCTACGAGCAGTACTTC.

The chain employs TRBV5-6 and TRBJ1-5, with 10 positions matching TRBD1. The CDR3 runs to 16 residues. Germline CDR1 reads SGHDT; CDR2 reads YYEEEE. The J segment lost 1 base and the V segment lost 4 bases, leaving 5 bases of the junction unmatched. This CDR3 is CASSIGTGVSNQPQHF. CDR3 DNA: TGTGCCAGCAGCATTGGGACAGGGGTAAGCAATCAGCCCCAGCATTTT. Using reference TRBV5-6 and TRBJ1-5 for the parts outside the CDR3, the full variable domain is DAGVTQSPTHLIKTRGQQVTLRCSPKSGHDTVSWYQQALGQGPQFIFQYYEEEERQRGNFPDRFSGHQFPNYSSELNVNALLLGDSALYLCASSIGTGVSNQPQHFGDGTRLSIL.

The chain has TRBV5-1 and TRBJ2-1; possibly TRBD2 for D (6 bases). The germline V gene has CDR1 SGHRS and CDR2 YFSETQ. The germline V and J ends were trimmed by 7 bases and 3 bases, with 26 bases remaining between them. This CDR3 spans 18 amino acids. CDR3 protein: CASERVSGTYASYNEQFF. The CDR3 DNA is TGCGCCAGCGAGCGGGTTTCAGGGACCTACGCGAGCTACAATGAGCAGTTCTTC.

The chain recombines TRBV2 with TRBJ2-1; 8 nucleotides match TRBD1. The CDR3 has 13 residues. The J segment lost 8 bases and the V segment lost 4 bases, leaving 4 bases of the junction unmatched. CDR1 and CDR2 from the germline V gene are SNHLY and FYNNEI. CDR3 bases: TGTGCCAGCAGTGGGACAGGGTTTCATGAGCAGTTCTTC. Translating gives CASSGTGFHEQFF.

This clone was picked up one time. This sequence joins TRBV5-6 and TRBJ1-1, with a tentative D call TRBD1 (5 bases). Trimming removed 0 bases from V and 6 bases from J, with 6 bases in between. Germline CDR1 is SGHDT and CDR2 is YYEEEE. The CDR3 is 12 amino acids. The CDR3 DNA is TGTGCCAGCAGCTTGGGGGGCCCTGAAGCTTTCTTT. Encoded protein: CASSLGGPEAFF.

The gene calls are TRBV6-5 and TRBJ1-1; a weak D match, TRBD1 (6 bases). The CDR3 is made up of 14 amino acids. V was clipped by 4 bases and J by 3 bases, with 12 bases between them. Germline V CDR1 and CDR2: MNHEY, SVGAGI. The DNA for the CDR3 is TGTGCCAGCAGTTCACAGGGAAGACACACTGAAGCTTTCTTT. It yields the protein CASSSQGRHTEAFF.

The chain uses TRBV7-9 and TRBJ1-1; tentatively, D is TRBD1 (5 bases). Per the germline V gene, CDR1 is SEHNR and CDR2 is FQNEAQ (reference sequence). The CDR3 runs 15 residues. V was pared by 5 bases and J by 3 bases, with 16 bases between. Written as DNA, the CDR3 is TGTGCCAGCAGCGAGGAGGGACTGATCTACACTGAAGCTTTCTTT. This encodes CASSEEGLIYTEAFF.

This clone appeared once. This chain uses TRBV4-1 with TRBJ1-1; TRBD1 is a possible D gene (5 bases). Deletions cut 0 bases from V and 6 bases from J, with 20 bases between. Looked up from germline, CDR1 is MGHRA and CDR2 is YSYEKL. The CDR3 length is 17 residues. The CDR3 DNA sequence: TGCGCCAGCAGCCAAGACCAAAACGGGCAGGGTGTGGCTGAAGCTTTCTTT. Amino acid sequence: CASSQDQNGQGVAEAFF.

This chain links TRBV5-1 with TRBJ2-7; TRBD1 matches 9 bases. The V gene's germline CDR1 is SGHRS and CDR2 YFSETQ. The CDR3 is made up of 14 amino acids. The trim removed 3 bases at V and 3 bases at J, leaving 4 bases unmatched. CDR3 amino acids: CASSSVGQGYEQYF. The CDR3, as DNA: TGCGCCAGCAGCTCGGTGGGACAGGGCTACGAGCAGTACTTC.

This chain links TRBV11-3 with TRBJ2-2; no clear D. The CDR3 consists of 13 residues. CDR1 SGHNT and CDR2 YENEEA come from the germline V gene. V gave up 3 bases and J gave up 6 bases, with 8 bases separating them. CDR3 nucleotides: TGTGCCAGCAGCTTTGACGGGTCCGGGGAGCTGTTTTTT. Translating it yields CASSFDGSGELFF.

V gene TRBV28 combines with J gene TRBJ2-5; 15 bases map to TRBD2. Germline CDR1 and CDR2: MDHEN and SYDVKM. V shed 6 bases and J 4 bases; nucleotides not matched to a gene: 9. This CDR3 is built from 17 residues. The CDR3 protein is CASRRRGTSGRTETQYF. The CDR3 nucleotides are TGTGCCAGCAGGCGAAGGGGGACTAGCGGGAGGACAGAGACCCAGTACTTC.

V gene TRBV9 combines with J gene TRBJ2-3, with D maybe TRBD2 (5 bases). The CDR3 loop spans 14 amino acids. CDR1 SGDLS and CDR2 YYNGEE come from the germline V gene. Trimming removed 3 bases from V and 0 bases from J, with 8 bases in between. DNA for the CDR3: TGTGCCAGCAGCGCTCGAGGGAGCACAGATACGCAGTATTTT. Translation: CASSARGSTDTQYF.

V and J are TRBV28 and TRBJ1-4, with a weak D call TRBD1 (6 bases). The CDR3 covers 16 residues. The ends were cut back, 8 bases at V and 0 bases at J, with 16 bases in the middle. Germline CDR1 is MDHEN and CDR2 is SYDVKM. The DNA of the CDR3 is TGTGCCAGCGGCGAGACAGGCCATGCAACTAATGAAAAACTGTTTTTT. Protein: CASGETGHATNEKLFF.

The V gene is TRBV5-1, the J gene TRBJ2-1; 13 nucleotides agree with TRBD2. Trimming removed 1 base from V and 8 bases from J; junction bases left unmatched: 3. CDR3 length equals 15 residues. Germline lookup yields CDR1 SGHRS and CDR2 YFSETQ. The CDR3 reads CASSLRTSGSDEQFF. For the CDR3, the DNA is TGCGCCAGCAGCTTGAGGACTAGCGGGAGCGATGAGCAGTTCTTC. The complete variable domain, with remaining parts taken from reference TRBV5-1 and TRBJ2-1, reads KAGVTQTPRYLIKTRGQQVTLSCSPISGHRSVSWYQQTPGQGLQFLFEYFSETQRNKGNFPGRFSGRQFSNSRSEMNVSTLELGDSALYLCASSLRTSGSDEQFFGPGTRLTVL.

The chain employs TRBV28 and TRBJ2-7, with TRBD2 as a possible D gene (6 bases). With 3 bases removed from V and 4 bases from J, the gap between germline ends came to 7 bases. CDR1 and CDR2 (germline): MDHEN, SYDVKM. The CDR3 is made up of 12 amino acids. The CDR3: CASSFGSYEQYF. CDR3 in DNA: TGTGCCAGCAGTTTCGGGAGTTACGAGCAGTACTTC.

The V call is TRBV19, the J call TRBJ2-2; the match to TRBD2 covers 7 bases. Germline V gene sequence: CDR1 LNHDA, CDR2 SQIVND (reference sequence). J lost 5 bases, V lost 10 bases, and 13 bases had no gene match. The CDR3 spans 15 residues. CDR3 residues: CATRAWASGTGELFF. For the CDR3, the DNA is TGTGCCACCAGGGCTTGGGCTAGCGGTACCGGGGAGCTGTTTTTT.

The CDR3 nucleotides read TGTGCCAGCAGCTTCGACAGGGTTGATGGCTACACCTTC. Translated: CASSFDRVDGYTF. The chain is built from TRBV28 and TRBJ1-2, with 7 bases fitting TRBD1. The V and J ends lost 6 bases and 6 bases, in that order; junction bases with no gene match: 7. Germline loops: CDR1 MDHEN, CDR2 SYDVKM. The CDR3 sequence is 13 residues long.

The chain couples TRBV6-5 to TRBJ2-2; the D gene is possibly TRBD2 (6 bases). Germline V gene lookup returns CDR1 MNHEY and CDR2 SVGAGI. Trimming removed 5 bases from V and 5 bases from J, with 12 bases in between. This CDR3 has 14 amino acids. CDR3: CASSPTSGTGELFF. The CDR3 DNA is TGTGCCAGCAGTCCGACTAGTGGGACCGGGGAGCTGTTTTTT.

The chain is built from TRBV7-6 and TRBJ2-5, with TRBD2 matching 9 bases. V dropped 4 bases and J dropped 5; count of bases not matched to a gene: 14. CDR1 and CDR2 from the germline V gene are SGHVS and FNYEAQ. The CDR3 is 17 amino acids. The CDR3 DNA reads as TGTGCCAGCAGCTCCGGGGCCGCGGGAGGGTACGCGGAGACCCAGTACTTC. Translating gives CASSSGAAGGYAETQYF.

J is TRBJ2-3 and V is TRBV3-1 (or the pseudogene TRBV3-2), with 12 bases matching TRBD2. From germline, CDR1 is LGHDT and CDR2 YNNKEL (reference sequence). This CDR3 spans 15 amino acids. Unmatched junction bases numbered 2, after V lost 1 base and J lost 6 bases. The CDR3 DNA reads TGTGCCAGCAGCCAAGGGACTAGCGGGAAGGATACGCAGTATTTT. Encoded protein: CASSQGTSGKDTQYF.

This clone was seen a single time. This chain connects TRBV29-1 to TRBJ2-1, with 8 bases matching TRBD2. Trimming cost V 4 bases and J 5 bases; bases outside gene matches: 13. This CDR3 is built from 16 residues. Germline-derived CDR1 and CDR2 are SQVTM and ANQGSEA. DNA for the CDR3: TGCAGCGTTGCCCCATTGGGACTAGTCCTCCACAATGAGCAGTTCTTC. Amino acids: CSVAPLGLVLHNEQFF.